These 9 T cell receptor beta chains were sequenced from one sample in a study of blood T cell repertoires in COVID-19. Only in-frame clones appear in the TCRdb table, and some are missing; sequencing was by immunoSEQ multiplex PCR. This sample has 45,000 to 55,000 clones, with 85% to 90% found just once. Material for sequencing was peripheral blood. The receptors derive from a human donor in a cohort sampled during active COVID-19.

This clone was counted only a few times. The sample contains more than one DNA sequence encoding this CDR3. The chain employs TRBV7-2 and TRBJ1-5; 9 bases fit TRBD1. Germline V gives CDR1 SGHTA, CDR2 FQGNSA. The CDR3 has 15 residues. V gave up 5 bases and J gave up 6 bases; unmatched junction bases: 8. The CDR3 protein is CASSPRTGVGQPQHF. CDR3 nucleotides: TGTGCCAGCAGCCCTCGGACAGGGGTGGGTCAGCCCCAGCATTTT.

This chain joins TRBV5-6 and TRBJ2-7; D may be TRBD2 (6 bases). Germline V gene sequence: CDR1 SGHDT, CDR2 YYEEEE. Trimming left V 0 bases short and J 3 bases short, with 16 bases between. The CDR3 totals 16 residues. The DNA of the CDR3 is TGTGCCAGCAGCTTGGCCGGCAGCCTAGCGATCTACGAGCAGTACTTC. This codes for CASSLAGSLAIYEQYF.

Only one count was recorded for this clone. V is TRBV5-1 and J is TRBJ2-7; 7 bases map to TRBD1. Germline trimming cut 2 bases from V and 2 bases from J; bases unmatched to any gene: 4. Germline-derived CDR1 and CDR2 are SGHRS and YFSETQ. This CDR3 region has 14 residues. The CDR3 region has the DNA TGCGCCAGCAGCTTAAACAGGGGAACCTACGAGCAGTACTTC. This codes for CASSLNRGTYEQYF. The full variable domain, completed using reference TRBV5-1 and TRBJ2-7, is KAGVTQTPRYLIKTRGQQVTLSCSPISGHRSVSWYQQTPGQGLQFLFEYFSETQRNKGNFPGRFSGRQFSNSRSEMNVSTLELGDSALYLCASSLNRGTYEQYFGPGTRLTVT.

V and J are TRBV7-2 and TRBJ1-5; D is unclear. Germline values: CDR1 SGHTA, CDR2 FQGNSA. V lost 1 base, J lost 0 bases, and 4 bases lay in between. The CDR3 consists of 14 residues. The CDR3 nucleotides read TGTGCCAGCAGCTTAGACGGTAGCAATCAGCCCCAGCATTTT. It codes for CASSLDGSNQPQHF.

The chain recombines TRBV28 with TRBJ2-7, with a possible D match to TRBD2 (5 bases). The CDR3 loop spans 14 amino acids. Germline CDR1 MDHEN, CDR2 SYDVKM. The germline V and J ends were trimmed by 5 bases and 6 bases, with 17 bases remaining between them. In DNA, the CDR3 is TGTGCCAGCAGTCCCCCGGGATCCCACCGCGAGCAGTACTTC. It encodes CASSPPGSHREQYF.

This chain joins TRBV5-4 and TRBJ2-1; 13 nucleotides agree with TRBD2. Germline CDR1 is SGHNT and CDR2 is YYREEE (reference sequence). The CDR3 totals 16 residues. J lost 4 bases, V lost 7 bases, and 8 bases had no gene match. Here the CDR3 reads CASRPTSGGLYNEQFF. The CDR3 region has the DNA TGTGCCAGCCGACCGACTAGCGGGGGGTTGTACAATGAGCAGTTCTTC.

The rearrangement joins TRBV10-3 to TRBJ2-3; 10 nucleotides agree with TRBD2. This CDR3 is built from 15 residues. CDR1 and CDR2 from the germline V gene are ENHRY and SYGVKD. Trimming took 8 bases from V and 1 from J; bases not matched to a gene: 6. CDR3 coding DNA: TGTGCCATCGGGCTAGCGGGAGAAGGCACAGATACGCAGTATTTT. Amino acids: CAIGLAGEGTDTQYF.

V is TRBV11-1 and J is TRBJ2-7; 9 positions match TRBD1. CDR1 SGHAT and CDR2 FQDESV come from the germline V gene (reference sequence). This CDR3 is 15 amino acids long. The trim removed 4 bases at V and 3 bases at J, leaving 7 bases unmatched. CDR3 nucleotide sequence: TGTGCCAGCAGCTCGGATGGGACAGGGCGCTACGAGCAGTACTTC. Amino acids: CASSSDGTGRYEQYF.

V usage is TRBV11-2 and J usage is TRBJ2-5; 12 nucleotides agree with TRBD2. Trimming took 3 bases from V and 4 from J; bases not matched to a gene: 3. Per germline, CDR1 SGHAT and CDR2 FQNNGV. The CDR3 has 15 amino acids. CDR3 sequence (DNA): TGTGCCAGCAGCTTGACTAGCGGGGGATCAGAGACCCAGTACTTC. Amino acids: CASSLTSGGSETQYF.